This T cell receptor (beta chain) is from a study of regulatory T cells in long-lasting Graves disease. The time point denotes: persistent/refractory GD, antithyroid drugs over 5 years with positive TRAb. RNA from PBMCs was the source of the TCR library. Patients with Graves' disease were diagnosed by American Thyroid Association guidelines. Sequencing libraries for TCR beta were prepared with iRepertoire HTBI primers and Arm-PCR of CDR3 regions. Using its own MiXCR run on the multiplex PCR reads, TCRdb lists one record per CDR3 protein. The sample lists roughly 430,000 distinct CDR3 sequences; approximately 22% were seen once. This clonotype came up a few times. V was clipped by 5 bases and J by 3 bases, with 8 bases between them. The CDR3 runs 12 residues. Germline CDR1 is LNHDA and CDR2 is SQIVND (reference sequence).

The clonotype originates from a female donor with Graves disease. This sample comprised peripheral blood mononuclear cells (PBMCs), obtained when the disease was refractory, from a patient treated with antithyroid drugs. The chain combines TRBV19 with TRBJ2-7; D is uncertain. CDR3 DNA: TGTGCCAGTAGTGGTCCAGTCTACGAGCAGTACTTC. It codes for CASSGPVYEQYF.